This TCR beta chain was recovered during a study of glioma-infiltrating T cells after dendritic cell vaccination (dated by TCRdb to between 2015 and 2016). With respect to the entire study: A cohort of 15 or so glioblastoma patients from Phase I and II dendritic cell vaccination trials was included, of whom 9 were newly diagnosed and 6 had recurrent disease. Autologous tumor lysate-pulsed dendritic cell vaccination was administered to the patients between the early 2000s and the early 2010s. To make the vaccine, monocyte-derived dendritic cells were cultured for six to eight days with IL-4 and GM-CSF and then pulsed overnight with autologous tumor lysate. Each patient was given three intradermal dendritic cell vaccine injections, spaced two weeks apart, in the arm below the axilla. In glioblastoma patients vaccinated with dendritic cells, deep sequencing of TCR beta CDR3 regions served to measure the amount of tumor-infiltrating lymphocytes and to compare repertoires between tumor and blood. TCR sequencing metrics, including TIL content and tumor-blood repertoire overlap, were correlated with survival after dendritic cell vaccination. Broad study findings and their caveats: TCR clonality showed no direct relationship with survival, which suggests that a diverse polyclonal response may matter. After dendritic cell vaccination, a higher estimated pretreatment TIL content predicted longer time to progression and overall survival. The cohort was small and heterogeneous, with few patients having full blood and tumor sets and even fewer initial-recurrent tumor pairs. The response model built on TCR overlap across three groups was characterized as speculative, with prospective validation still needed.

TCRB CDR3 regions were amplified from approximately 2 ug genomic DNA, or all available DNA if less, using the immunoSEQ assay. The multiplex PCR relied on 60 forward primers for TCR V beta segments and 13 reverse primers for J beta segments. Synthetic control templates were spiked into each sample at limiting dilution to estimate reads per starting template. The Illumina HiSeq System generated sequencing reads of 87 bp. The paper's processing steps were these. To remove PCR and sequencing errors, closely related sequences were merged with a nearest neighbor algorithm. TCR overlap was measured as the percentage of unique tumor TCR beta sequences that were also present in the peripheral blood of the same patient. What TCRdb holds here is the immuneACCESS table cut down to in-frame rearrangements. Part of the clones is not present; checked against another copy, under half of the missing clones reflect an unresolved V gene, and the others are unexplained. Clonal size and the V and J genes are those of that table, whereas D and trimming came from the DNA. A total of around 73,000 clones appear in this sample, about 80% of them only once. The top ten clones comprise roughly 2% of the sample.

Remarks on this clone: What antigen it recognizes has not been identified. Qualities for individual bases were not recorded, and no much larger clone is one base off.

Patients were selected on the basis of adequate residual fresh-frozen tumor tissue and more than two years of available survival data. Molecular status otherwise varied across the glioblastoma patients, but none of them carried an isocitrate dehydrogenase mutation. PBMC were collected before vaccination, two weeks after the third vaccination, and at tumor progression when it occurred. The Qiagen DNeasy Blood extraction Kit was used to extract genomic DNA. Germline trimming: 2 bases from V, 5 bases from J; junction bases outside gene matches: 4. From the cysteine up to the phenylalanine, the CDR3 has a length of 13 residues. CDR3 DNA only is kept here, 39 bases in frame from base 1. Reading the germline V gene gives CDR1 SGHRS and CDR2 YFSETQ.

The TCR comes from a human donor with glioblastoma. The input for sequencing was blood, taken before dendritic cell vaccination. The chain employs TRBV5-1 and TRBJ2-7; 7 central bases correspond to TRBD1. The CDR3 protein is CASSFLQGNEQYF. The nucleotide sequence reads TGCGCCAGCAGCTTCCTACAGGGGAACGAGCAGTACTTC.